One sample yielded the 28 T cell receptor beta chains listed below, sequenced in a study of human T cells and chemical hapten exposure. TCRdb called the 5' RACE reads again in MiXCR, with one record for every CDR3 protein. The sample contains tens of thousands of distinct CDR3 sequences, about 8.4% of which appear only once. Someone pulled total RNA out of unfractionated whole blood. All receptors derive from a male donor in good health.

This clonotype was counted at least ten times. The CDR3 sequence: CSVASFYNEQFF. CDR3 DNA sequence: TGCAGCGTTGCCAGTTTCTACAATGAGCAGTTCTTC. This chain uses TRBV29-1 with TRBJ2-1; D is unclear. Germline loops: CDR1 SQVTM, CDR2 ANQGSEA. Deletions cut 4 bases from V and 3 bases from J, with 7 bases between. The CDR3 totals 12 residues.

This clonotype was detected only a few times. The rearrangement links TRBV24-1 to TRBJ2-3, with 13 bases identical to TRBD2. Germline lookup yields CDR1 KGHDR and CDR2 SFDVKD. The V and J ends lost 5 bases and 0 bases, in that order; junction bases with no gene match: 7. CDR3 length: 18 amino acids. CDR3 nucleotides: TGTGCCACCAGTGGTACCGGGACTAGCGGGGACAGCACAGATACGCAGTATTTT. Its translation: CATSGTGTSGDSTDTQYF.

The rearrangement joins TRBV7-2 to TRBJ2-5; 7 bases match TRBD1. The germline V gene has CDR1 SGHTA and CDR2 FQGNSA. This CDR3 is built from 16 residues. With 5 bases clipped from V and 2 bases from J, the junction kept 11 bases outside the gene matches. In DNA, the CDR3 is TGTGCCAGCAGCGCCCGGACAGGACGGAGTCAAGAGACCCAGTACTTC. This sequence encodes CASSARTGRSQETQYF.

There are a few counts of this clonotype. The chain employs TRBV7-2 and TRBJ2-3; D remains unclear. V was clipped by 0 bases and J by 2 bases, with 12 bases between them. Germline-derived CDR1 and CDR2 are SGHTA and FQGNSA. The CDR3 spans 16 residues. The CDR3 DNA follows: TGTGCCAGCAGCTTAGCATTCAAGCCCTACACAGATACGCAGTATTTT. Amino acids: CASSLAFKPYTDTQYF.

The chain links TRBV30 to TRBJ1-2; D call uncertain. The CDR3 runs 12 residues. Trimming removed 0 bases from V and 7 bases from J, with 9 bases in between. Germline CDR1 reads GTSNPN; CDR2 reads SVGIG (reference sequence). The CDR3 nucleotides read TGTGCCTGGAGTGTACGGAGAGTTGGCTACACCTTC. It yields the protein CAWSVRRVGYTF.

A few counts support this clonotype. This chain uses TRBV20-1 with TRBJ2-1, with D possibly TRBD2 on 5 matching bases. The ends were cut back, 5 bases at V and 0 bases at J, with 14 bases in the middle. This CDR3 contains 15 residues. Per germline, CDR1 DFQATT and CDR2 SNEGSKA (reference sequence). The chain's CDR3 is CSAQDLSASYNEQFF. The CDR3 bases are TGCAGTGCTCAAGACCTTAGCGCCTCCTACAATGAGCAGTTCTTC.

V is TRBV6-5 and J is TRBJ2-7, with TRBD2 matching over 8 bases. The germline V gene has CDR1 MNHEY and CDR2 SVGAGI. The V gene end was trimmed by 7 bases and the J gene end by 0 bases; junction bases not matched to a gene: 8. The CDR3 has 15 amino acids. CDR3 amino acids: CASMLLAVSSYEQYF. The CDR3 DNA follows: TGTGCCAGCATGCTACTAGCGGTTAGCTCCTACGAGCAGTACTTC.

This clonotype occurred many times. V gene TRBV29-1 combines with J gene TRBJ2-3; D is uncertain. This CDR3 is 14 amino acids long. Germline assignment: CDR1 SQVTM and CDR2 ANQGSEA. Trimming cost V 6 bases and J 0 bases, with 13 bases left between them. The CDR3 region is CSVVGFPSTDTQYF. CDR3 coding DNA: TGCAGCGTGGTTGGCTTCCCTAGCACAGATACGCAGTATTTT.

This clonotype appeared many times. V and J are TRBV12-5 and TRBJ1-3; 8 bases fit TRBD1. Germline CDR1 is LGHNT and CDR2 is FRNRAP. Trimming at V came to 0 bases and at J to 2 bases, leaving 9 bases not matched to a gene. This CDR3 contains 18 residues. Here the CDR3 DNA reads TGTGCTAGTGGTTTGGTACTGAAAGACAGGGGAACTGGAAACACCATATATTTT. Protein: CASGLVLKDRGTGNTIYF.

The sample holds a few counts of this clonotype. The V call is TRBV6-4, the J call TRBJ2-2; no clear D gene. The CDR3 has 15 residues. Germline V gives CDR1 MRHNA, CDR2 SNTAGT. Trimming stripped 2 bases from V and 6 bases from J, with 13 bases between. In DNA form, the CDR3 reads TGTGCCAGCAGTGACGCGGTAGGATCGGCCGGGGAGCTGTTTTTT. This translates into CASSDAVGSAGELFF.

The CDR3 DNA follows: TGCAGTGCCCCACCGGTCGGGACTAGCGGGTCTTATGAGCAGTTCTTC. Translated: CSAPPVGTSGSYEQFF. The chain is built from TRBV20-1 and TRBJ2-1, with 12 bases lining up with TRBD2. V lost 6 bases to trimming and J lost 8 bases; unmatched junction nucleotides: 14. Germline V gives CDR1 DFQATT, CDR2 SNEGSKA (reference sequence). The CDR3 runs to 16 residues.

This clonotype was counted only a few times. V usage is TRBV7-9 and J usage is TRBJ2-1; 10 bases agree with TRBD1. The junction had 7 bases not matched to a gene; V was cut back by 4 bases and J by 7 bases. This CDR3 region has 15 residues. Per germline, CDR1 SEHNR and CDR2 FQNEAQ (reference sequence). The CDR3 DNA reads as TGTGCCAGCAGCTCTGGGACAGGGGCCCTAAATGAGCAGTTCTTC. It codes for CASSSGTGALNEQFF.

This rearrangement joins TRBV7-2 to TRBJ2-1, with D possibly being TRBD2 (7 bases). The germline V gene encodes CDR1 SGHTA and CDR2 FQGNSA. This CDR3 is 16 amino acids long. V lost 6 bases to trimming and J lost 1 base, with 16 bases between them. As DNA, the CDR3 is TGTGCCAGCAGACCGATGGCGGGGGCTTCCTACAATGAGCAGTTCTTC. Amino acids: CASRPMAGASYNEQFF.

This clonotype was observed at least ten times. The V call is TRBV6-2 or TRBV6-3, the J call TRBJ1-1; maybe TRBD1 (6 bases). This CDR3 region has 17 residues. CDR1 MNHEY and CDR2 SVGEGT come from the germline V gene. V dropped 0 bases and J dropped 3 bases, with 17 bases sitting between them. The CDR3 loop reads CASSYSNLAGAYTEAFF. Written as DNA, the CDR3 is TGTGCCAGCAGTTACTCTAACCTTGCGGGGGCCTACACTGAAGCTTTCTTT.

This clonotype was recorded at least ten times. CDR3 loop: CASSSPRGTGPDTQYF. The CDR3 DNA follows: TGTGCCAGCAGTTCCCCCAGGGGCACAGGCCCAGATACGCAGTATTTT. This chain links TRBV27 with TRBJ2-3; tentative D call: TRBD1 (6 bases). Between the trimmed V and J ends, which lost 4 bases and 4 bases, there was a span of 18 bases. Per germline, CDR1 MNHEY and CDR2 SMNVEV (reference sequence). The CDR3 covers 16 residues.

This clonotype was counted many times. The rearrangement links TRBV4-3 to TRBJ2-3, with 8 bases matching TRBD2. The junction had 8 bases not matched to a gene; V was cut back by 4 bases and J by 2 bases. CDR3 length: 16 residues. Per the germline V gene, CDR1 is LGHNA and CDR2 is YSLEER. The CDR3, as DNA: TGCGCCAGCAGCCCCGGTGGAGCGGGGGTCACAGATACGCAGTATTTT. Protein product: CASSPGGAGVTDTQYF.

This clonotype was observed a handful of times. The chain combines TRBV6-5 with TRBJ2-3, with 7 positions matching TRBD2. V shed 7 bases, J shed 3 bases, and the junction held 7 bases outside the gene matches. The germline CDR1 and CDR2 sequences are MNHEY and SVGAGI. The CDR3 consists of 14 residues. For the CDR3, the DNA is TGTGCCAGCAAAGAGGGGAGGGCGACAGATACGCAGTATTTT. It specifies CASKEGRATDTQYF.

This clonotype was recorded many times. The V and J genes are TRBV20-1 and TRBJ1-6, with D possibly being TRBD1 (6 bases). CDR3 length: 13 amino acids. The ends were cut back, 6 bases at V and 9 bases at J, with 15 bases in the middle. Germline lookup yields CDR1 DFQATT and CDR2 SNEGSKA (reference sequence). The CDR3: CSAGDKAFSPLHF. In DNA, the CDR3 is TGCAGTGCGGGGGACAAGGCTTTTTCACCCCTCCACTTT.

This clonotype was counted ten times or more. The chain combines TRBV2 with TRBJ2-2; no clear D gene. Trimming stripped 6 bases from V and 5 bases from J, with 1 base between. Germline CDR1 reads SNHLY; CDR2 reads FYNNEI. This CDR3 has 10 amino acids. CDR3 bases: TGTGCCAGCAGGACCGGGGAGCTGTTTTTT. Translated, it gives CASRTGELFF.

There are a few counts of this clonotype. The chain is built from TRBV7-6 and TRBJ2-7; TRBD2 might be the D (5 bases). Germline CDR1 SGHVS, CDR2 FNYEAQ. Trimming shortened V by 1 base and J by 2 bases, and 12 bases separated the two germline ends. The CDR3 is 15 amino acids. This CDR3 is CASSLGVRGTYEQYF. DNA for the CDR3: TGTGCCAGCAGCTTAGGGGTTCGGGGAACCTACGAGCAGTACTTC.

With regard to this clonotype: A read error may account for a junction end that differs from germline. V usage is TRBV7-9 and J usage is TRBJ2-1, with 7 bases aligning to TRBD1. Germline-derived CDR1 and CDR2 are SEHNR and FQNEAQ (reference sequence). The CDR3 runs 14 residues. For the CDR3, the DNA is TGTGCCAGCACCCTGGACAGGTCCTACAATAAGCAGTTCTTC. Translation gives CASTLDRSYNKQFF.

This clonotype was seen many times. The V call is TRBV7-2, the J call TRBJ2-5, with D possibly TRBD2 on 5 matching bases. Trimming removed 5 bases at V and 5 bases at J, with 21 bases between. From germline, CDR1 is SGHTA and CDR2 FQGNSA. This CDR3 spans 16 amino acids. CDR3 loop: CASSRGLTNVMETQYF. In DNA, the CDR3 is TGTGCCAGCAGCCGAGGACTGACCAATGTCATGGAGACCCAGTACTTC.

The chain combines TRBV7-2 with TRBJ2-3, with D maybe TRBD2 (5 bases). Trimming took off 1 base at V and 6 bases at J, with 8 bases between the two ends. There are 13 residues in the CDR3. Germline V gene sequence: CDR1 SGHTA, CDR2 FQGNSA. The CDR3 DNA follows: TGTGCCAGCAGCTTAGAAATAGCGGATACGCAGTATTTT. Translating it yields CASSLEIADTQYF. The full variable domain, with the rest looked up from reference TRBV7-2 and TRBJ2-3, is GAGVSQSPSNKVTEKGKDVELRCDPISGHTALYWYRQSLGQGLEFLIYFQGNSAPDKSGLPSDRFSAERTGGSVSTLTIQRTQQEDSAVYLCASSLEIADTQYFGPGTRLTVL.

This clonotype was detected ten times or more. No conserved phenylalanine or tryptophan ends this CDR3, so it is likely a read error. Because the CDR3's place on the DNA is in doubt, the DNA is left out and the CDR3 is given as listed by TCRdb. The chain couples TRBV5-1 to TRBJ1-2; no check of the table's D call, TRBD1, against the DNA was made. CDR1 and CDR2 (germline): SGHRS, YFSETQ. Both ends counted, the CDR3 spans 15 residues. This CDR3 reads CASSPSGGQGTRTAL.

The V call is TRBV5-8, the J call TRBJ2-7, with no clear D. The CDR3 is 15 amino acids. Looked up from germline, CDR1 is SGHTS and CDR2 is YDEGEE. The V end lost 1 base, the J end lost 0 bases, and 11 bases lay between the germline ends. The CDR3 region is CASSLRGISSYEQYF. DNA of the CDR3: TGTGCCAGCAGCTTGCGTGGGATTAGCTCCTACGAGCAGTACTTC.

This clonotype appeared many times. J is TRBJ1-2 and V is TRBV12-3 or TRBV12-4; 7 bases are shared with TRBD1. V gave up 5 bases and J gave up 7 bases; unmatched junction bases: 10. The CDR3 sequence is 14 residues long. CDR3 amino acids: CASSQNDRAGGYTF. In nucleotides, the CDR3 is TGTGCCAGCAGTCAGAACGACAGGGCAGGTGGCTACACCTTC.

The chain joins TRBV5-6 to TRBJ2-1; D might be TRBD1 or TRBD2, each matching 5 bases. There are 14 residues in the CDR3. The germline CDR1 and CDR2 sequences are SGHDT and YYEEEE. Trimming took 4 bases from V and 0 from J, leaving 8 bases between them. CDR3 DNA: TGTGCCAGCAGCCTGGGACGCTCCTACAATGAGCAGTTCTTC. Encoded protein: CASSLGRSYNEQFF. Full variable domain (remainder filled in from reference TRBV5-6 and TRBJ2-1): DAGVTQSPTHLIKTRGQQVTLRCSPKSGHDTVSWYQQALGQGPQFIFQYYEEEERQRGNFPDRFSGHQFPNYSSELNVNALLLGDSALYLCASSLGRSYNEQFFGPGTRLTVL.

This clonotype came up many times. The rearrangement joins TRBV11-3 to TRBJ2-2; 7 nucleotides agree with TRBD2. The J segment lost 5 bases and the V segment lost 3 bases, leaving 3 bases of the junction unmatched. In germline, CDR1 is SGHNT, CDR2 YENEEA. This CDR3 region has 14 residues. CDR3 sequence (DNA): TGTGCCAGCAGCTTGGGAGGGAATACCGGGGAGCTGTTTTTT. Amino acid sequence: CASSLGGNTGELFF. Filled out from reference TRBV11-3 and TRBJ2-2, the complete variable domain reads EAGVVQSPRYKIIEKKQPVAFWCNPISGHNTLYWYLQNLGQGPELLIRYENEEAVDDSQLPKDRFSAERLKGVDSTLKIQPAELGDSAVYLCASSLGGNTGELFFGEGSRLTVL.